This TCR beta chain originates from a study of blood T cell repertoires in COVID-19. Overall study context: Acute and convalescent COVID-19 specimens originated in the United States, Italy and Spain. PBMCs, B-cell-depleted T cells, or T cells were the source of the cDNA or gDNA that made up the material.

Looked up from germline, CDR1 is SGHRS and CDR2 is YFSETQ. V lost 1 base and J lost 0; bases outside the gene matches: 7. The CDR3 totals 16 residues. This table comes from immunoSEQ multiplex PCR, and its TCRdb copy is limited to in-frame clones, with some not included. This table holds some 9,200 clones, more than 90% found once. The J gene is TRBJ2-7, the V gene TRBV5-1, with 7 nucleotides matching TRBD2. The sample comprised peripheral blood. The origin of this receptor is a woman aged 45-65 years with active COVID-19. CDR3 loop: CASSLLAARSSYEQYF. In DNA, the CDR3 is TGCGCCAGCAGCTTGCTAGCGGCAAGGAGCTCCTACGAGCAGTACTTC.